The clone carrying this T cell receptor beta chain was seen just once. This sample is part of a study of blood T cell repertoires in COVID-19. In the study overall: PBMCs, B-cell-depleted T cells, or T cells provided the cDNA or gDNA that made up the material.

Germline trimming cut 6 bases from V and 3 bases from J; bases unmatched to any gene: 9. Germline CDR1 is MDHEN and CDR2 is SYDVKM. CDR3 size: 15 residues. Using immunoSEQ multiplex PCR, the repertoire was profiled, and TCRdb retains in-frame clones only, with some absent. In the table there are around 170,000 clones, 87% of which are singletons. The chain has TRBV28 and TRBJ2-7, with 9 bases fitting TRBD1. The sequence was obtained from a woman in her forties or fifties who had recovered from COVID-19. The sequenced sample was PBMCs or T cells enriched from blood (not recorded which). CDR3 bases: TGTGCCAGCAGCCCCACCGGGACAGGGAACTACGAGCAGTACTTC. Translated: CASSPTGTGNYEQYF.